This TCR beta chain was sequenced for a study of blood T cell repertoires in COVID-19. Turning to the study itself: COVID-19 samples from acute and convalescent phases originated in the United States, Italy and Spain.

Germline V gene data show CDR1 as GTSNPN and CDR2 as SVGIG (reference sequence). This CDR3 is built from 13 residues. V lost 5 bases and J lost 3; bases outside the gene matches: 6. This table comes from immunoSEQ multiplex PCR, and its TCRdb copy is limited to in-frame clones, with some not included. This sample has tens of thousands of clones, with about 88% found just once. This chain uses TRBV30 with TRBJ1-1; 7 bases are shared with TRBD1. This TCR was recovered from a woman between 50 and 59 years old with active COVID-19. Source material: peripheral blood. The CDR3 DNA follows: TGTGCCTGGGACCCCGACAGGGACACTGAAGCTTTCTTT. This gives the protein CAWDPDRDTEAFF.